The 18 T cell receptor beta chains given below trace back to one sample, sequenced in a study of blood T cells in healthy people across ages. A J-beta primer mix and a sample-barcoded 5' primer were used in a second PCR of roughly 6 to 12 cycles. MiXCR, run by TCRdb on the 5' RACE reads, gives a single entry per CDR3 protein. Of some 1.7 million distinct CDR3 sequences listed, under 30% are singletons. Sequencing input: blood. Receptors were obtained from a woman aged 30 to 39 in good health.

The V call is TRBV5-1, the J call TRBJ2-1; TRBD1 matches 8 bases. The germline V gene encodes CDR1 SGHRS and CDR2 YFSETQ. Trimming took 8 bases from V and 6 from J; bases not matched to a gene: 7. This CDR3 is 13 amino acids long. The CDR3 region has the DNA TGCGCCAGTGACAGGGGCTACGGCAATGAGCAGTTCTTC. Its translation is CASDRGYGNEQFF.

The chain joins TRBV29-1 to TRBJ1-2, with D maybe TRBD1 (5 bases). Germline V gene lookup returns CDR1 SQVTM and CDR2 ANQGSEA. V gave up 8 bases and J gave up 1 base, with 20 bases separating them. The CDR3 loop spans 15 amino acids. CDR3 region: CSPRPGQNINYGYTF. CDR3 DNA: TGCAGCCCACGCCCAGGGCAGAACATTAACTATGGCTACACCTTC.

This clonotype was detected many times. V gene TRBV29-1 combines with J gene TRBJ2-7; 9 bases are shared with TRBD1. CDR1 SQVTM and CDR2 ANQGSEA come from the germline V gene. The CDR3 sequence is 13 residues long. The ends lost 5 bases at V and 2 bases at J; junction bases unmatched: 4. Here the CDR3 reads CSVKQGATYEQYF. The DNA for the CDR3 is TGCAGCGTTAAACAGGGGGCCACCTACGAGCAGTACTTC.

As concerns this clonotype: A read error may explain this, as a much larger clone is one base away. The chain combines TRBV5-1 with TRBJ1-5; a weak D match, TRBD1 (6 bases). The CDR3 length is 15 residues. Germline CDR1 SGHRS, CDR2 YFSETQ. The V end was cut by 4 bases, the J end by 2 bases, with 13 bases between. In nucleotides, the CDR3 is TGCGCCAGCAGCATGGAAGGGGGTCGCAATCAGCCCCAGCATTTT. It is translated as CASSMEGGRNQPQHF. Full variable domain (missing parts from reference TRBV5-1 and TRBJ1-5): KAGVTQTPRYLIKTRGQQVTLSCSPISGHRSVSWYQQTPGQGLQFLFEYFSETQRNKGNFPGRFSGRQFSNSRSEMNVSTLELGDSALYLCASSMEGGRNQPQHFGDGTRLSIL.

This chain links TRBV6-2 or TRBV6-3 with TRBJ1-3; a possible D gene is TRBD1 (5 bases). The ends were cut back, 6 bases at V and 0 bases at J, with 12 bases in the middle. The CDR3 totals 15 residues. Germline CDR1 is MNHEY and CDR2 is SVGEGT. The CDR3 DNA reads TGTGCCAGCAGACACCGACAGCTCTCTGGAAACACCATATATTTT. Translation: CASRHRQLSGNTIYF.

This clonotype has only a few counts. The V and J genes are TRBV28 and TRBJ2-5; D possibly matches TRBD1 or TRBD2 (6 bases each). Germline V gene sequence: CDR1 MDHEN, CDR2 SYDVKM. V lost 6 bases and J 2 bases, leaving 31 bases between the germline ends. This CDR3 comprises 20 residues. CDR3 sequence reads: CASRASPRGRSFPGQETQYF. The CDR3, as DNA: TGTGCCAGCAGGGCCAGTCCCCGGGGGCGGTCTTTCCCCGGACAAGAGACCCAGTACTTC.

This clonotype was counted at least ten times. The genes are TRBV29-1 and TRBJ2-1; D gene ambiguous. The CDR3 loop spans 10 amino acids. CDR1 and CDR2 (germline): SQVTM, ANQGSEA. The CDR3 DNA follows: TGCAGTTATTTCTACAATGAGCAGTTCTTC. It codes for CSYFYNEQFF.

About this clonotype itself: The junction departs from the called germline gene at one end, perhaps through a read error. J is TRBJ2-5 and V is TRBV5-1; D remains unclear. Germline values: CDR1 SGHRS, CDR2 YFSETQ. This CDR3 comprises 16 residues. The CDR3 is CASSFTTSRTQETLYF. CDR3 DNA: TGCGCCAGCAGCTTTACTACCAGTCGGACCCAAGAGACCCTGTACTTC.

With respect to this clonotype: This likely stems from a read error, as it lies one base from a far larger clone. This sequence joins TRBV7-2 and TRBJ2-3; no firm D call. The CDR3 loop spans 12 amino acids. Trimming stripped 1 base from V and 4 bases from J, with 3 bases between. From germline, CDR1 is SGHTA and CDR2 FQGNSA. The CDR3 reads CTSSLVADTQYF. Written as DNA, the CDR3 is TGTACCAGCAGCTTAGTGGCAGATACGCAGTATTTT.

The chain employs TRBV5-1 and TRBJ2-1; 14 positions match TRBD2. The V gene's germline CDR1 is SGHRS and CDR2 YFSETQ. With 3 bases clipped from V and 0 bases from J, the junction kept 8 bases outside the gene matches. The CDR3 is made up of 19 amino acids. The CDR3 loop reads CASSSPGLAGVTSYNEQFF. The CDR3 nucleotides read TGCGCCAGCAGCTCCCCGGGACTAGCGGGGGTCACCTCCTACAATGAGCAGTTCTTC.

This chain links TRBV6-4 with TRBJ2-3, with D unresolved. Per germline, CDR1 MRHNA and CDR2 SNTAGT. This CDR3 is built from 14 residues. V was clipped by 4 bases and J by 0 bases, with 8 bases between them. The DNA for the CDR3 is TGTGCCAGCAGTGTTTACGCTAGCACAGATACGCAGTATTTT. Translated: CASSVYASTDTQYF.

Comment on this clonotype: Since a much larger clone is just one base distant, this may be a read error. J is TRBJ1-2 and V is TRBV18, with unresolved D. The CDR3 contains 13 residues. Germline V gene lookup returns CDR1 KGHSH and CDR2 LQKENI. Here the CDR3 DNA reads TGTGCCAGCTCACCAGAGACTAACTATGACTACACCTTC. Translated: CASSPETNYDYTF.

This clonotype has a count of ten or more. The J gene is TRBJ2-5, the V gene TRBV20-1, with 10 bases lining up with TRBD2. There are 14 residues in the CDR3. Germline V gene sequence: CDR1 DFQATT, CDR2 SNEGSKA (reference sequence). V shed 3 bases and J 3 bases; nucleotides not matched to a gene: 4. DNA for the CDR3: TGCAGTGCTAGTGGACTAGCGGTAAAAGAGACCCAGTACTTC. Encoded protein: CSASGLAVKETQYF.

The CDR3 region has the DNA TGTGCCAGCAGTGGCGAGGACAGGAGGGTCACTGAAGCTTTCTTT. This sequence encodes CASSGEDRRVTEAFF. The chain joins TRBV6-1 to TRBJ1-1, with 7 bases matching TRBD1. The CDR3 contains 15 residues. Germline lookup yields CDR1 MNHNS and CDR2 SASEGT. Losses at the gene ends were 4 bases for V and 4 bases for J; bases not matched to a gene: 9.

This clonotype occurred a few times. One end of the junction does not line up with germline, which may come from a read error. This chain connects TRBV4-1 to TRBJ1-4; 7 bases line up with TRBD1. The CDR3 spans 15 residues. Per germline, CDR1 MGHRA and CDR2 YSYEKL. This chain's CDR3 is CASIQQGQLNEKLFF. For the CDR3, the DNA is TGCGCCAGCATCCAACAGGGACAGCTTAATGAAAAACTGTTTTTT.

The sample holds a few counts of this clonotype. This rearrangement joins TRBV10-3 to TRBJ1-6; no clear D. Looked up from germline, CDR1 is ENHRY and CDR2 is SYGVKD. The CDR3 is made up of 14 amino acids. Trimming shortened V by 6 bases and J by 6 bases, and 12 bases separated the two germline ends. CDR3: CAIREEAANSPLHF. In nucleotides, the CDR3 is TGTGCCATCAGAGAAGAGGCCGCTAATTCACCCCTCCACTTT.

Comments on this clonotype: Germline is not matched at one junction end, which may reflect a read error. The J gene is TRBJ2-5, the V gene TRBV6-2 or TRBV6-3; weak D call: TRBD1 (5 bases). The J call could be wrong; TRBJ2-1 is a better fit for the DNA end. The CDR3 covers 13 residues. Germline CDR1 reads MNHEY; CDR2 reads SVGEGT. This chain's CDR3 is CVSDDSSQETQFF. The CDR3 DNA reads TGTGTCAGCGATGACAGTTCCCAAGAGACCCAGTTCTTC.

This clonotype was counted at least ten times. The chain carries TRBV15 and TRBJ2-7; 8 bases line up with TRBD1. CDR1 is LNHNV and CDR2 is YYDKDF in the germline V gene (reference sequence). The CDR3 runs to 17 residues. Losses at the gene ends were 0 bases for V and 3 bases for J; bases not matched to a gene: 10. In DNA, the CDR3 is TGTGCCACCAGCAGAGATTCAGGGCGACAGGGGCTCTACGAGCAGTACTTC. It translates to CATSRDSGRQGLYEQYF.